The 27 T cell receptor beta chains below come from one sample, sequenced in a study of T cells in Graves' hyperthyroidism and ophthalmopathy. The investigators amplified TCR beta CDR3 regions from RNA transcripts. HTBI primers were used for first-round RT-PCR of the TCR CDR3. TCRdb independently ran MiXCR on the multiplex PCR reads; one entry per CDR3 protein. The sample consists of some 370,000 distinct CDR3 sequences, over 13% of them appearing once. Sequencing was performed on blood. These receptors were taken from a middle-aged man with Graves' ophthalmopathy.

This clonotype was observed a few times. The genes are TRBV27 and TRBJ2-2; D is uncertain. Trimming removed 2 bases from V and 7 bases from J, with 8 bases in between. This CDR3 comprises 13 residues. The germline CDR1 and CDR2 sequences are MNHEY and SMNVEV (reference sequence). The CDR3 spells CASSLTSNGELFF. The DNA of the CDR3 is TGTGCCAGCAGTTTAACCTCTAACGGGGAGCTGTTTTTT.

With respect to this clonotype: Since a much larger clone is just one base distant, this may be a read error. This chain connects TRBV18 to TRBJ1-1, with a possible D match to TRBD1 (5 bases). This CDR3 has 13 amino acids. The germline V gene has CDR1 KGHSH and CDR2 LQKENI. The CDR3 sequence: CANSPPGQGAAFF. The CDR3 nucleotides read TGTGCCAACTCACCACCTGGCCAGGGTGCCGCTTTCTTT.

This clonotype showed up many times. The CDR3 DNA is TGCGCCAGCAGCTCCCAGCCCGAGAGTTTTGTCAAAAACATTCAGTACTTC. As protein: CASSSQPESFVKNIQYF. The chain employs TRBV5-1 and TRBJ2-4; D not certain. Trimming took off 3 bases at V and 3 bases at J, with 19 bases between the two ends. The CDR3 length is 17 residues. Germline loops: CDR1 SGHRS, CDR2 YFSETQ.

At least ten counts were recorded for this clonotype. V and J are TRBV3-1 and TRBJ2-7, with D perhaps being TRBD1 or TRBD2 (5 bases each). CDR3 length equals 13 residues. Germline CDR1 is LGHDT and CDR2 is YNNKEL (reference sequence). V lost 6 bases and J 7 bases, leaving 16 bases between the germline ends. CDR3 in DNA: TGTGCCAGCAGACGGGACGAGCGCGCGGAGCAGTACTTC. Translated, it gives CASRRDERAEQYF.

This clonotype occurred a few times. The rearrangement uses TRBV4-1 and TRBJ2-1; 8 positions agree with TRBD2. This CDR3 has 14 residues. Per the germline V gene, CDR1 is MGHRA and CDR2 is YSYEKL. The ends lost 0 bases at V and 9 bases at J; junction bases unmatched: 4. The CDR3 DNA follows: TGCGCCAGCAGCCAAGACGGACTAGCCGGTGAGCAGTTCTTC. This codes for CASSQDGLAGEQFF.

This clonotype was seen more than once but under ten times. A junction end diverges from the germline sequence, so it may reflect a read error. This chain connects TRBV5-6 to TRBJ2-2, with a possible D match to TRBD2 (5 bases). CDR3 length: 14 residues. Germline values: CDR1 SGHDT, CDR2 YYEEEE. CDR3 in amino acids: CASNLSGNTGELFF. CDR3 bases: TGTGCCAGCAACTTGAGCGGCAACACCGGGGAGCTGTTTTTT.

This clonotype was detected ten times or more. This chain links TRBV27 with TRBJ1-6, with D possibly TRBD1 on 6 matching bases. Germline CDR1 MNHEY, CDR2 SMNVEV (reference sequence). V was trimmed by 3 bases and J by 8 bases, leaving 11 bases between them. The CDR3 has 14 amino acids. Here the CDR3 DNA reads TGTGCCAGCAGTTTCGGACAGCGACATTCACCCCTCCACTTT. Translated: CASSFGQRHSPLHF.

This clonotype appeared many times. J is TRBJ2-2 and V is TRBV9; a weak D match, TRBD1 (6 bases). The germline V gene encodes CDR1 SGDLS and CDR2 YYNGEE. The CDR3 consists of 16 residues. The V gene lost 4 bases and the J gene lost 3 bases, with 16 bases spanning the gap. The DNA for the CDR3 is TGTGCCAGCAGCTTTAGCACAGGGAAGGACACCGGGGAGCTGTTTTTT. It yields the protein CASSFSTGKDTGELFF.

There are a few counts of this clonotype. The chain joins TRBV6-1 to TRBJ1-2; 9 bases fit TRBD1. CDR3 size: 14 residues. Germline V lookup: CDR1 MNHNS, CDR2 SASEGT. Trimming removed 6 bases from V and 4 bases from J; junction bases left unmatched: 6. The DNA of the CDR3 is TGTGCCAGCAGAGTGGACAGGGGACGCTATGGCTACACCTTC. This translates into CASRVDRGRYGYTF.

This clonotype was counted ten times or more. The chain uses TRBV6-1 and TRBJ2-5; TRBD2 agrees at 8 bases. The germline V gene encodes CDR1 MNHNS and CDR2 SASEGT. The CDR3 runs to 14 residues. V trimming: 4 bases; J trimming: 5 bases; junction bases outside the gene matches: 6. The CDR3 protein is CASSAGLVKETQYF. CDR3 coding DNA: TGTGCCAGCAGTGCGGGACTAGTTAAGGAGACCCAGTACTTC.

This clonotype was picked up many times. The chain links TRBV30 to TRBJ1-1; D is possibly TRBD1 (5 bases). The V and J ends lost 3 bases and 8 bases respectively, with 16 bases between them. CDR3 length equals 13 residues. CDR1 is GTSNPN and CDR2 is SVGIG in the germline V gene (reference sequence). The chain's CDR3 is CAWSAHRQTEAFF. The CDR3 DNA is TGTGCCTGGAGCGCCCATAGACAGACCGAAGCTTTCTTT. Looking up the rest from reference TRBV30 and TRBJ1-1 gives the full variable domain: SQTIHQWPATLVQPVGSPLSLECTVEGTSNPNLYWYRQAAGRGLQLLFYSVGIGQISSEVPQNLSASRPQDRQFILSSKKLLLSDSGFYLCAWSAHRQTEAFFGQGTRLTVV.

This clonotype occurred many times. In DNA, the CDR3 is TGTGCCAGCACGGATGGGGTTTTGAGCACAGATACGCAGTATTTT. Protein: CASTDGVLSTDTQYF. The V and J genes are TRBV12-3 or TRBV12-4 and TRBJ2-3; the D is unclear. The ends were cut back, 7 bases at V and 0 bases at J, with 14 bases in the middle. CDR3 length equals 15 residues.

This clonotype was observed a few times. The chain combines TRBV6-1 with TRBJ2-7; D gene ambiguous. CDR1 and CDR2 from the germline V gene are MNHNS and SASEGT. CDR3 length equals 13 residues. V was cut by 3 bases and J by 7 bases, with 13 bases left in between. The CDR3 is CASSEDGPLEQYF. The CDR3 DNA reads as TGTGCCAGCAGTGAGGACGGACCACTGGAGCAGTACTTC.

This rearrangement joins TRBV3-1 to TRBJ2-2; 7 bases align to TRBD2. Germline V gene sequence: CDR1 LGHDT, CDR2 YNNKEL (reference sequence). V shed 6 bases and J 6 bases; nucleotides not matched to a gene: 10. The CDR3 has 15 amino acids. CDR3 loop: CASSLGLGIAGELFF. CDR3 in DNA: TGTGCCAGCAGTCTCGGACTAGGTATAGCCGGGGAGCTGTTTTTT.

In its sample, this clonotype was seen a few times. V and J are TRBV19 and TRBJ2-1, with D maybe TRBD2 (5 bases). This CDR3 has 15 amino acids. Germline assignment: CDR1 LNHDA and CDR2 SQIVND (reference sequence). Trimming cost V 5 bases and J 0 bases, with 11 bases left between them. The CDR3 reads CASSVALSSYNEQFF. CDR3 nucleotide sequence: TGTGCCAGTAGTGTAGCGTTAAGCTCCTACAATGAGCAGTTCTTC.

The table lists this clonotype with many counts. The genes are TRBV13 and TRBJ2-3; weak D call: TRBD2 (6 bases). The CDR3 extends over 15 amino acids. The V and J ends lost 1 base and 1 base respectively, with 9 bases between them. Germline V gene lookup returns CDR1 PRHDT and CDR2 FYEKMQ (reference sequence). DNA for the CDR3: TGTGCCAGCAGCTTAGTGCGGGACGGCACAGATACGCAGTATTTT. Protein sequence: CASSLVRDGTDTQYF.

Ten or more counts support this clonotype. The J gene is TRBJ1-2, the V gene TRBV2, with D tentatively TRBD1 (5 bases). Per the germline V gene, CDR1 is SNHLY and CDR2 is FYNNEI. Deletions cut 1 base from V and 8 bases from J, with 17 bases between. There are 15 residues in the CDR3. The CDR3 loop reads CASSEGRGQLVGYTF. CDR3 sequence (DNA): TGTGCCAGCAGTGAAGGGCGGGGCCAGCTAGTAGGCTACACCTTC.

The chain uses TRBV3-1 and TRBJ1-2; 7 bases fit TRBD1. Germline V gene lookup returns CDR1 LGHDT and CDR2 YNNKEL (reference sequence). There are 13 residues in the CDR3. V shed 5 bases and J 6 bases; nucleotides not matched to a gene: 6. The CDR3 reads CASSDREINGYTF. Here the CDR3 DNA reads TGTGCCAGCAGCGACAGGGAGATCAATGGCTACACCTTC.

This clonotype appeared many times. The chain links TRBV12-3 or TRBV12-4 to TRBJ2-1, with D possibly TRBD1 on 5 matching bases. Between the trimmed V and J ends, which lost 6 bases and 8 bases, there was a span of 14 bases. The CDR3 runs to 13 residues. This CDR3 is CASSTDKRDEQFF. CDR3 sequence (DNA): TGTGCCAGCAGCACGGACAAACGGGATGAGCAGTTCTTC.

This clonotype was found many times. The CDR3 coding sequence is TGTGCCAGCAGCCAGGACATAAGCTCCTACAATGAGCAGTTCTTC. Its protein is CASSQDISSYNEQFF. The chain joins TRBV7-8 to TRBJ2-1; weak D call: TRBD1 (5 bases). Trimming cost V 5 bases and J 0 bases, with 11 bases left between them. Looked up from germline, CDR1 is SGHVS and CDR2 is FQNEAQ. CDR3 size: 15 residues.

This clonotype was counted ten times or more. One junction end disagrees with the germline gene, perhaps due to a read error. The chain has TRBV7-7 and TRBJ2-5; D is possibly TRBD1 (6 bases). Germline V gives CDR1 SSHAT, CDR2 FNYEAQ (reference sequence). The CDR3 length is 15 residues. CDR3 nucleotide sequence: TGTGCTAGCAGCTTAAAGGTCCAGGGGAGAGAGACCCAGTACTTC. Translation: CASSLKVQGRETQYF.

The sample holds many counts of this clonotype. The chain uses TRBV6-1 and TRBJ2-1; D uncertain. V lost 6 bases and J 8 bases, leaving 8 bases between the germline ends. In germline, CDR1 is MNHNS, CDR2 SASEGT. This CDR3 is 11 amino acids long. The DNA for the CDR3 is TGTGCCAGCAGCTCCCAGTATGAGCAGTTCTTC. It specifies CASSSQYEQFF.

This clonotype occurred many times. V usage is TRBV7-9 and J usage is TRBJ2-7; a possible D gene is TRBD2 (5 bases). Trimming cost V 5 bases and J 5 bases, with 13 bases left between them. The CDR3 consists of 13 residues. Germline CDR1 reads SEHNR; CDR2 reads FQNEAQ (reference sequence). DNA for the CDR3: TGTGCCAGCAGCCCCGGGATTGTCCACGAGCAGTACTTC. Amino acid sequence: CASSPGIVHEQYF.

At least ten counts were recorded for this clonotype. The chain recombines TRBV11-3 with TRBJ1-1; a possible D gene is TRBD1 (5 bases). The V end lost 7 bases, the J end lost 1 base, and 10 bases lay between the germline ends. This CDR3 is 13 amino acids long. From germline, CDR1 is SGHNT and CDR2 YENEEA. In nucleotides, the CDR3 is TGTGCCAGCACTAAGGGGTGGAACACTGAAGCTTTCTTT. Protein product: CASTKGWNTEAFF.

The chain employs TRBV12-3 or TRBV12-4 and TRBJ2-7; D is unclear. V was shortened by 6 bases and J by 3 bases, with 15 bases between the two germline ends. This CDR3 has 14 residues. The CDR3 bases are TGTGCCAGCAGCCCGACTGGGGTTAACTACGAGCAGTACTTC. The encoded protein is CASSPTGVNYEQYF.

This rearrangement joins TRBV19 to TRBJ2-4, with 9 bases fitting TRBD2. The V gene's germline CDR1 is LNHDA and CDR2 SQIVND (reference sequence). J gave up 0 bases and V 6 bases, and 12 bases lay outside the gene matches. The CDR3 extends over 18 amino acids. The CDR3 loop reads CASSPGTSMPLAKNIQYF. As DNA, the CDR3 is TGTGCCAGTAGCCCAGGGACTAGCATGCCACTAGCCAAAAACATTCAGTACTTC.

This chain connects TRBV6-1 to TRBJ2-2; TRBD2 matches 12 bases. The length of the CDR3 is 15 residues. From germline, CDR1 is MNHNS and CDR2 SASEGT. V shed 10 bases, J shed 2 bases, and the junction held 5 bases outside the gene matches. CDR3 nucleotide sequence: TGTGCCAAAGCTAGCGGGAGGGGTAACACCGGGGAGCTGTTTTTT. Translation: CAKASGRGNTGELFF.